Following are 2 T cell receptor beta chains from one sample sequenced in a study of tissue T cells after allogeneic stem cell transplantation. Profiled with immunoSEQ multiplex PCR; TCRdb holds only in-frame clones, not every one. The sample gives 6,400 or so clones, less than 50% of which show up once; approximately 8.9% is in the top ten. Sample time point: mouse harvest day 7 after allogeneic transplant. The graft held 10^6 splenic CD5+ T cells and 10^7 T-cell-depleted bone marrow cells. Sequenced: lymph node tissue. These receptors were collected from a female BALB/c mouse given C57BL/6 T cells with graft-versus-host disease after an allogeneic hematopoietic cell transplant.

Regarding this clone: Gene names denote mouse genes. The CDR3 end falls 1 residue outside the read, so it is completed with the germline J gene. The gene calls are TRBV26 and TRBJ2-1, with TRBD2 identical over 12 bases. Germline CDR1 and CDR2: KGHPV and FQNQEV (reference sequence). The CDR3 extends over 15 amino acids. Trimming removed 6 bases from V and 1 base from J; junction bases left unmatched: 1. The CDR3 DNA, read in part, is TGTGCCAGCAGCGGGACTGGGGGGAACTATGCTGAGCAGTTC. Translation gives CASSGTGGNYAEQF. The full CDR3 protein is CASSGTGGNYAEQFF.

Points on this clone: Each gene name is a mouse one. The CDR3 end lies 1 residue beyond the end of the read and is filled in from the germline J gene. This chain connects TRBV13-2 to TRBJ1-2; D ambiguous. Per germline, CDR1 NNHNN and CDR2 SYGAGS (reference sequence). V lost 1 base and J lost 4, with 8 bases in between. This CDR3 is built from 13 residues. The CDR3 reads CASGDSPPSDYTF. CDR3 bases read: TGTGCCAGCGGTGATTCACCCCCCTCCGACTACACC.